One sample yielded the 8 T cell receptor beta chains listed below, sequenced in a study of cytomegalovirus exposure and HLA in healthy donors. PCR employed 60 Vbeta and 13 Jbeta primers. Libraries were prepared by immunoSEQ multiplex PCR; TCRdb keeps only in-frame clonotypes and omits some of them. The data hold some 110,000 clones, with 65% to 80% observed a single time. The sequenced sample was PBMCs. The receptor source for this set is a male donor in good health and CMV-seropositive.

This chain uses TRBV7-2 with TRBJ2-7; D is possibly TRBD1 (7 bases). V lost 5 bases to trimming and J lost 0 bases, with 20 bases between them. Germline CDR1 reads SGHTA; CDR2 reads FQGNSA. The CDR3 has 17 amino acids. The CDR3 here is CASSQQGGVGASYEQYF. The CDR3 nucleotides read TGTGCCAGCAGCCAGCAGGGGGGAGTAGGGGCCTCCTACGAGCAGTACTTC. Drawing the rest from reference TRBV7-2 and TRBJ2-7, the complete variable domain is GAGVSQSPSNKVTEKGKDVELRCDPISGHTALYWYRQSLGQGLEFLIYFQGNSAPDKSGLPSDRFSAERTGGSVSTLTIQRTQQEDSAVYLCASSQQGGVGASYEQYFGPGTRLTVT.

The chain uses TRBV7-8 and TRBJ2-3; 13 positions agree with TRBD2. Germline-derived CDR1 and CDR2 are SGHVS and FQNEAQ. The CDR3 contains 16 residues. The ends lost 5 bases at V and 3 bases at J; junction bases unmatched: 5. The CDR3 here is CASSRTSGGATDTQYF. The CDR3 DNA reads as TGTGCCAGCAGCAGAACTAGCGGGGGGGCAACAGATACGCAGTATTTT. The whole variable domain, remainder taken from reference TRBV7-8 and TRBJ2-3, is GAGVSQSPRYKVAKRGQDVALRCDPISGHVSLFWYQQALGQGPEFLTYFQNEAQLDKSGLPSDRFFAERPEGSVSTLKIQRTQQEDSAVYLCASSRTSGGATDTQYFGPGTRLTVL.

The chain has TRBV27 and TRBJ1-1; 9 bases line up with TRBD1. J gave up 1 base and V 5 bases, and 5 bases lay outside the gene matches. CDR3 length: 15 residues. Germline assignment: CDR1 MNHEY and CDR2 SMNVEV (reference sequence). The DNA of the CDR3 is TGTGCCAGCAGTGTCCGGGACAGGGAGAACACTGAAGCTTTCTTT. Translated, it gives CASSVRDRENTEAFF.

V and J are TRBV7-2 and TRBJ1-3; D is possibly TRBD1 (5 bases). Germline loops: CDR1 SGHTA, CDR2 FQGNSA. This CDR3 has 15 amino acids. V lost 1 base and J lost 4, with 11 bases in between. CDR3 region: CASSLVSGMGNTIYF. The CDR3 DNA reads TGTGCCAGCAGCTTAGTATCAGGGATGGGAAACACCATATATTTT.

The table lists this clone with a few counts. The genes are TRBV5-1 and TRBJ2-1; a weak D match, TRBD2 (5 bases). CDR1 SGHRS and CDR2 YFSETQ come from the germline V gene. Trimming pared 1 base from V and 9 bases from J, leaving 14 bases between. This CDR3 is 14 amino acids long. CDR3 loop: CASSLSTSKGEQFF. CDR3 bases: TGCGCCAGCAGCTTGTCAACTAGTAAGGGTGAGCAGTTCTTC.

The CDR3 reads CAWSLRENEKLFF. In DNA, the CDR3 is TGTGCCTGGAGTCTACGGGAAAATGAAAAACTGTTTTTT. The chain joins TRBV30 to TRBJ1-4, with D uncertain. The germline V gene has CDR1 GTSNPN and CDR2 SVGIG (reference sequence). V gave up 2 bases and J gave up 5 bases, with 9 bases separating them. The CDR3 loop spans 13 amino acids. Full variable domain (outside the CDR3, taken from reference TRBV30 and TRBJ1-4): SQTIHQWPATLVQPVGSPLSLECTVEGTSNPNLYWYRQAAGRGLQLLFYSVGIGQISSEVPQNLSASRPQDRQFILSSKKLLLSDSGFYLCAWSLRENEKLFFGSGTQLSVL.

V and J are TRBV5-8 and TRBJ1-1; maybe TRBD1 (6 bases). Germline V lookup: CDR1 SGHTS, CDR2 YDEGEE. V shed 0 bases and J shed 5 bases, with 11 bases lying between them. This CDR3 is 14 amino acids long. DNA of the CDR3: TGTGCCAGCAGCTTGGTACAGGGCGGGACTGAAGCTTTCTTT. It yields the protein CASSLVQGGTEAFF.

V gene TRBV2 combines with J gene TRBJ1-5, with TRBD1 matching 7 bases. CDR1 is SNHLY and CDR2 is FYNNEI in the germline V gene. Trimming cost V 6 bases and J 3 bases; bases outside gene matches: 11. This CDR3 has 16 amino acids. The CDR3: CASRSVGRGDNQPQHF. For the CDR3, the DNA is TGTGCCAGCAGGAGCGTGGGCAGGGGGGACAATCAGCCCCAGCATTTT.